Each of the 21 T cell receptor beta chains below was sequenced from the same sample in a study of shared clonotypes between healthy human individuals. It was CD45RO-negative cells, positively selected for CCR7, that made up naive CD8 cells, with terminally differentiated effector memory CD45RA+ cells excluded. Here immunoSEQ multiplex PCR was the method, and the copy in TCRdb shows in-frame clones only, minus some. The sample holds roughly 810,000 clones, around 96% seen once. What was sequenced was naive CD8+ T cells sorted from blood. These receptors were taken from a young man in good health.

This clone came up once. This sequence joins TRBV27 and TRBJ1-2; D not resolved. The germline V gene has CDR1 MNHEY and CDR2 SMNVEV (reference sequence). The CDR3 loop spans 15 amino acids. V gave up 6 bases and J gave up 4 bases, with 18 bases separating them. In DNA, the CDR3 is TGTGCCAGCAGCCTGGGAAGAGGCGGTGTCTATGGCTACACCTTC. Amino acids: CASSLGRGGVYGYTF.

The V gene is TRBV7-9, the J gene TRBJ2-2; 13 nucleotides agree with TRBD2. Per germline, CDR1 SEHNR and CDR2 FQNEAQ (reference sequence). The CDR3 runs to 18 residues. V gave up 5 bases and J gave up 2 bases; unmatched junction bases: 8. This chain's CDR3 is CASSPGLAGELNTGELFF. CDR3 sequence (DNA): TGTGCCAGCAGCCCTGGACTAGCGGGAGAGCTAAACACCGGGGAGCTGTTTTTT.

V gene TRBV7-9 combines with J gene TRBJ2-3; D is undetermined. The CDR3 contains 16 residues. Per germline, CDR1 SEHNR and CDR2 FQNEAQ (reference sequence). The ends were cut back, 5 bases at V and 1 base at J, with 16 bases in the middle. The CDR3 loop reads CASSRIGEVGTDTQYF. DNA for the CDR3: TGTGCCAGCAGCCGAATAGGAGAGGTTGGCACAGATACGCAGTATTTT. The full variable domain, its missing parts supplied by reference TRBV7-9 and TRBJ2-3, is DTGVSQNPRHKITKRGQNVTFRCDPISEHNRLYWYRQTLGQGPEFLTYFQNEAQLEKSRLLSDRFSAERPKGSFSTLEIQRTEQGDSAMYLCASSRIGEVGTDTQYFGPGTRLTVL.

The chain joins TRBV7-9 to TRBJ1-1; 7 bases line up with TRBD1. The CDR3 length is 11 residues. The V gene's germline CDR1 is SEHNR and CDR2 FQNEAQ (reference sequence). With V trimmed by 11 bases and J by 6 bases, 6 bases remained unmatched. The CDR3: CAQGGTAEAFF. CDR3 coding DNA: TGTGCCCAGGGGGGTACGGCTGAAGCTTTCTTT.

The chain recombines TRBV28 with TRBJ1-5; possible D gene TRBD1, 6 bases. This CDR3 spans 14 amino acids. Germline assignment: CDR1 MDHEN and CDR2 SYDVKM. V lost 0 bases and J lost 6, with 9 bases in between. The chain's CDR3 is CASSLWRGSQPQHF. Here the CDR3 DNA reads TGTGCCAGCAGTTTATGGAGGGGGAGTCAGCCCCAGCATTTT. Based on the CDR3 plus reference TRBV28 and TRBJ1-5, the full variable domain is DVKVTQSSRYLVKRTGEKVFLECVQDMDHENMFWYRQDPGLGLRLIYFSYDVKMKEKGDIPEGYSVSREKKERFSLILESASTNQTSMYLCASSLWRGSQPQHFGDGTRLSIL.

The genes are TRBV6-1 and TRBJ1-2; 7 nucleotides align to TRBD1. This CDR3 has 14 amino acids. J gave up 4 bases and V 6 bases, and 8 bases lay outside the gene matches. Germline assignment: CDR1 MNHNS and CDR2 SASEGT. The CDR3 DNA follows: TGTGCCAGCAGAGGACAGGCAGTTTTCTATGGCTACACCTTC. Its translation: CASRGQAVFYGYTF.

J is TRBJ2-1 and V is TRBV11-2; 11 nucleotides align to TRBD2. Germline CDR1 and CDR2: SGHAT and FQNNGV. The CDR3 has 16 amino acids. The V segment lost 3 bases and the J segment 8 bases; nucleotides outside the gene matches: 9. The CDR3 reads CASSFPTSGSYYEQFF. CDR3 bases: TGTGCCAGCAGCTTCCCCACTAGCGGGAGTTACTATGAGCAGTTCTTC.

The J gene is TRBJ2-7, the V gene TRBV2, with D perhaps matching TRBD2 (5 bases). The length of the CDR3 is 13 residues. Deletions cut 5 bases from V and 1 base from J, with 9 bases between. Looked up from germline, CDR1 is SNHLY and CDR2 is FYNNEI. In DNA, the CDR3 is TGTGCCAGCAGTCAGAGAGGGTCCTACGAGCAGTACTTC. This encodes CASSQRGSYEQYF.

This chain links TRBV7-2 with TRBJ2-1; D gene ambiguous. The germline V and J ends were trimmed by 5 bases and 6 bases, with 14 bases remaining between them. The CDR3 has 14 residues. Looked up from germline, CDR1 is SGHTA and CDR2 is FQGNSA. CDR3 sequence reads: CASSQKRAFNEQFF. The CDR3 nucleotides are TGTGCCAGCAGCCAGAAAAGGGCGTTCAATGAGCAGTTCTTC.

The rearrangement links TRBV7-2 to TRBJ2-1, with 8 bases that match TRBD2. The length of the CDR3 is 15 residues. Trimming cost V 3 bases and J 2 bases; bases outside gene matches: 3. From germline, CDR1 is SGHTA and CDR2 FQGNSA. The chain's CDR3 is CASSFTAGAYNEQFF. The CDR3 coding sequence is TGTGCCAGCAGCTTCACAGCGGGAGCCTACAATGAGCAGTTCTTC.

Notes on this clone: Other nucleotide sequences in the sample specify the same CDR3. This chain uses TRBV9 with TRBJ2-7; TRBD2 aligns across 7 bases. The V gene end was trimmed by 4 bases and the J gene end by 3 bases; junction bases not matched to a gene: 7. The CDR3 is 14 residues long. Looked up from germline, CDR1 is SGDLS and CDR2 is YYNGEE. CDR3 residues: CASSPRTSDYEQYF. In DNA, the CDR3 is TGTGCCAGCAGCCCCAGGACTAGTGACTACGAGCAGTACTTC. Drawing the rest from reference TRBV9 and TRBJ2-7, the complete variable domain is DSGVTQTPKHLITATGQRVTLRCSPRSGDLSVYWYQQSLDQGLQFLIQYYNGEERAKGNILERFSAQQFPDLHSELNLSSLELGDSALYFCASSPRTSDYEQYFGPGTRLTVT.

The chain links TRBV6-5 to TRBJ2-5; TRBD2 is a possible D gene (6 bases). The CDR3 has 14 amino acids. From germline, CDR1 is MNHEY and CDR2 SVGAGI. Between the trimmed V and J ends, which lost 8 bases and 4 bases, there was a span of 17 bases. The CDR3 loop is CASSSGLQRETQYF. The CDR3 region has the DNA TGTGCCAGCTCCTCGGGACTCCAACGAGAGACCCAGTACTTC.

V and J are TRBV6-5 and TRBJ2-7; D is perhaps TRBD1 or TRBD2 (5 bases each). The V gene's germline CDR1 is MNHEY and CDR2 SVGAGI. Trimming pared 6 bases from V and 5 bases from J, leaving 11 bases between. The CDR3 is 12 residues long. CDR3 coding DNA: TGTGCCAGCAGCCCCCTGGGGGACGAGCAGTACTTC. Translation gives CASSPLGDEQYF.

This clone has a single count. V and J are TRBV5-1 and TRBJ2-1, with a tentative D call TRBD1 (6 bases). Germline loops: CDR1 SGHRS, CDR2 YFSETQ. The CDR3 runs to 15 residues. The germline V and J ends were trimmed by 5 bases and 7 bases, with 19 bases remaining between them. The CDR3 DNA is TGCGCCAGCAGTCCGAACCGGGACATAAGGAATGAGCAGTTCTTC. This sequence encodes CASSPNRDIRNEQFF.

This chain connects TRBV6-5 to TRBJ2-7; D is unclear. Trimming removed 3 bases from V and 3 bases from J, with 9 bases in between. Germline CDR1 is MNHEY and CDR2 is SVGAGI. The CDR3 consists of 13 residues. CDR3: CASSYFLHYEQYF. CDR3 nucleotide sequence: TGTGCCAGCAGTTATTTTTTACACTACGAGCAGTACTTC.

The chain has TRBV15 and TRBJ2-3; 8 nucleotides agree with TRBD1. The trim removed 6 bases at V and 1 base at J, leaving 6 bases unmatched. CDR3 size: 15 residues. CDR1 and CDR2 (germline): LNHNV, YYDKDF (reference sequence). CDR3 residues: CATRAPGQGTDTQYF. CDR3 bases: TGTGCCACCAGGGCGCCGGGACAGGGCACAGATACGCAGTATTTT.

This chain links TRBV11-2 with TRBJ2-7; 7 nucleotides align to TRBD2. V shed 2 bases, J shed 0 bases, and the junction held 4 bases outside the gene matches. CDR1 and CDR2 (germline): SGHAT, FQNNGV. The CDR3 loop spans 15 amino acids. The CDR3 DNA reads TGTGCCAGCAGCTTAACTAGCGTACCCTCCTACGAGCAGTACTTC. This sequence encodes CASSLTSVPSYEQYF.

CDR3 DNA: TGTGCCAGCAGCGCGAGCGGGAGGGCCCCCAACGAGCAGTACTTC. Translated, it gives CASSASGRAPNEQYF. The chain links TRBV9 to TRBJ2-7; 10 positions match TRBD2. The V gene's germline CDR1 is SGDLS and CDR2 YYNGEE. The V gene end was trimmed by 3 bases and the J gene end by 5 bases; junction bases not matched to a gene: 8. The CDR3 runs 15 residues. Variable domain in full (rest from reference TRBV9 and TRBJ2-7): DSGVTQTPKHLITATGQRVTLRCSPRSGDLSVYWYQQSLDQGLQFLIQYYNGEERAKGNILERFSAQQFPDLHSELNLSSLELGDSALYFCASSASGRAPNEQYFGPGTRLTVT.

The J gene is TRBJ2-7, the V gene TRBV7-9, with no clear D. CDR3 length equals 13 residues. Per the germline V gene, CDR1 is SEHNR and CDR2 is FQNEAQ (reference sequence). Trimming left V 4 bases short and J 0 bases short, with 7 bases between. CDR3 sequence reads: CASSSAHSYEQYF. DNA of the CDR3: TGTGCCAGCAGCTCCGCTCACTCCTACGAGCAGTACTTC.

This chain connects TRBV5-1 to TRBJ1-1, with 8 bases matching TRBD1. The CDR3 length is 17 residues. From germline, CDR1 is SGHRS and CDR2 YFSETQ. The ends lost 4 bases at V and 8 bases at J; junction bases unmatched: 19. CDR3 sequence reads: CASSPPRTGPTRTEAFF. The CDR3 coding sequence is TGCGCCAGCAGCCCACCACGGACAGGGCCCACCCGGACCGAAGCTTTCTTT. The full variable domain, rest sourced from reference TRBV5-1 and TRBJ1-1, is KAGVTQTPRYLIKTRGQQVTLSCSPISGHRSVSWYQQTPGQGLQFLFEYFSETQRNKGNFPGRFSGRQFSNSRSEMNVSTLELGDSALYLCASSPPRTGPTRTEAFFGQGTRLTVV.

The chain links TRBV2 to TRBJ1-1; D possibly corresponds to TRBD1 (5 bases). The CDR3 spans 16 residues. CDR1 is SNHLY and CDR2 is FYNNEI in the germline V gene. Trimming removed 3 bases from V and 1 base from J, with 15 bases in between. The CDR3 spells CASSESSGLRNTEAFF. DNA for the CDR3: TGTGCCAGCAGTGAGTCTTCGGGGCTCAGGAACACTGAAGCTTTCTTT. Variable domain in full (rest from reference TRBV2 and TRBJ1-1): EPEVTQTPSHQVTQMGQEVILRCVPISNHLYFYWYRQILGQKVEFLVSFYNNEISEKSEIFDDQFSVERPDGSNFTLKIRSTKLEDSAMYFCASSESSGLRNTEAFFGQGTRLTVV.